These T cell receptor beta chains were read from a single sample in a study of shared clonotypes between healthy human individuals. Assay used: immunoSEQ multiplex PCR; TCRdb lists only in-frame clones, some missing. The sample records 400,000 to 600,000 clones, 60% to 80% being singletons. The sample was PBMCs. All receptors come from a woman in her thirties or forties in good health. Some clones in this sample may be carry-over from other donors' samples. Each CDR3 is given with its conserved first and last residue.

>TRBJ2-2|TRBV6-4
CASSDGGNTGELFF
>TRBJ2-1|TRBV4-1
CASSRGTRGVEFF
>TRBJ2-7|TRBV28
CASSPGLAAVYEQYF
>TRBJ2-7|TRBV29-1
CSAVRDGYGYEQYF
>TRBJ1-4|TRBV23-1
CASRPTGQGAANEKLFF
>TRBJ2-1|TRBV7-8
CASSRLRQGWDEQFF
>TRBJ2-2|TRBV12-2
CASPRKKRPTGELFF
>TRBJ2-4|TRBV4-2
CASSQTRPTPGNIQYF
>TRBJ2-7|TRBV7-2
CASSPTGSYEQYF
>TRBJ1-1|TRBV28
CASSPGQTREAFF
>TRBJ2-7|TRBV7-9
CASSPRGTGGGEQYF
>TRBJ1-3|TRBV28
CASREGARGNTIYF
>TRBJ2-5|TRBV5-4
CASSLGGSGPQETQYF
>TRBJ1-1|TRBV18
CASSPMGTGGDTEAFF
>TRBJ2-5|TRBV7-9
CASSLLGGRETQYF
>TRBJ2-3|TRBV4-3
CASSQSGRGDTQYF
>TRBJ2-7|TRBV29-1
CSYLAGSGRSNYEQYF
>TRBJ1-2|TRBV6-1
CASSIGRTAYYGYTF
>TRBJ2-5|TRBV19
CASSVGTQETQYF
>TRBJ2-7|TRBV5-1
CASSIRATSYEQYF
>TRBJ2-7|TRBV5-6
CASSRGTGPVGQYF
>TRBJ2-7|TRBV19
CASREGGSYEQYF
>TRBJ1-2|TRBV28
CASSSPALRGYTF
>TRBJ2-7|TRBV2
CASSEVGQGATNPYEQYF
>TRBJ1-2|TRBV6-6
CASSSRRTINYGYTF
>TRBJ1-1|TRBV7-3
CASSLNRNTEAFF
>TRBJ1-1|TRBV5-4
CASSAGPQIEAFF
>TRBJ1-5|TRBV28
CASSWDRDYNQPQHF
>TRBJ1-2|TRBV28
CASSPGGAPYGYTF
>TRBJ2-2|TRBV19
CASHANDRGGNGELFF
>TRBJ2-5|TRBV7-9
CASSFPLELAGGRETQYF
>TRBJ2-5|TRBV7-6
CASSPLGSTQYF
>TRBJ2-7|TRBV27
CASRRDSRFDEQYF
>TRBJ1-2|TRBV10-3
CAISETGTGALGYGYTF
>TRBJ1-4|TRBV9
CASSVGRGANEKLFF
>TRBJ2-7|TRBV5-6
CASSSEYTGSVYEQYF
>TRBJ2-5|TRBV6-5
CASSSRLAVTETQYF
>TRBJ2-3|TRBV15
CATSRDWGTDTQYF
>TRBJ2-3|TRBV5-4
CASSLLNGDTQYF
>TRBJ2-3|TRBV29-1
CSVVSGSTDTQYF
>TRBJ2-5|TRBV7-2
CASSLQGTTQETQYF
>TRBJ2-5|TRBV7-3
CASSRDFQETQYF
>TRBJ1-4|TRBV7-9
CASSLWKGSNEKLFF
>TRBJ2-1|TRBV5-1
CASSLEGDSSYNEQFF
>TRBJ2-5|TRBV18
CASSPLYRKTQYF
>TRBJ2-1|TRBV5-6
CASSFPLAGIYNEQFF
>TRBJ1-1|TRBV7-2
CASSLAWHANTEAFF
>TRBJ2-2|TRBV28
CASSSPGGANTGELFF
>TRBJ2-7|TRBV19
CASSLGVGSGRSKGYEQYF
>TRBJ2-1|TRBV5-6
CASSLLLAGRSNEQFF
>TRBJ2-1|TRBV5-1
CASSIPGSEQFF
>TRBJ2-6|TRBV10-2
CASSDPGAGANVLTF
>TRBJ1-1|TRBV30
CAWSVDSGTEAFF
>TRBJ2-5|TRBV5-1
CASSLAGVGETQYF
>TRBJ1-5|TRBV7-2
CASSLRDTGQPQHF
>TRBJ2-3|TRBV7-2
CASSFFLETSGSPDTQYF
>TRBJ2-1|TRBV18
CASSRELAGGTYNEQFF
>TRBJ1-3|TRBV5-4
CASSLPTGSGNTIYF
>TRBJ2-1|TRBV6-1
CASSESDGRGSAEQFF
>TRBJ2-3|TRBV6-5
CASRATGTDTQYF